This is a list of T cell receptor beta chains from one sample in a study of Graves' ophthalmopathy and Graves' hyperthyroidism. TCRdb independently ran MiXCR on the multiplex PCR reads; one entry per CDR3 protein. This sample has around 1,200,000 distinct CDR3 sequences; roughly two fifths occur once, and the top ten carry over 8.5%. The specimen was peripheral blood or thyroid tissue (not recorded which). The receptors were sampled from an adult man with Graves' hyperthyroidism. Both conserved end residues are part of each CDR3. D genes are given only for firm matches. Some rows have no size entry. The others give once, few or many, or a class for an expanded clone.

cdr3_aa cdr3_nt v_call d_call clone_size j_call cdr3_length
CSVGDGQGFTYGYTF TGCAGCGTTGGAGACGGACAGGGATTTACCTATGGCTACACCTTC TRBV29-1 TRBD1 many TRBJ1-2 15
CASSEAPGASYNSPLHF TGTGCCAGCAGTGAAGCCCCGGGGGCGAGCTATAATTCACCCCTCCACTTT TRBV2 . . TRBJ1-6 17
CASTPTWGVTEAFF TGTGCCAGCACCCCAACATGGGGAGTCACTGAAGCTTTCTTT TRBV12-3/TRBV12-4 . few TRBJ1-1 14
CASSVTGGRTYEQYF TGTGCCAGCAGCGTGACAGGGGGCCGGACCTACGAGCAGTACTTC TRBV7-2 TRBD1 once TRBJ2-7 15
CATSSIGQGHGYTF TGTGCCACCAGCAGTATCGGACAGGGCCATGGCTACACCTTC TRBV15 TRBD1 . TRBJ1-2 14
CASSIWQPGYGNQPQHF TGTGCCAGTAGTATATGGCAGCCAGGGTACGGCAATCAGCCCCAGCATTTT TRBV19 . many TRBJ1-5 17
CSARTRTAYEQYF TGCAGTGCTAGAACGAGAACAGCCTACGAGCAGTACTTC TRBV29-1 . . TRBJ2-7 13
CASSIGRPSSYNSPLHF TGTGCCAGCAGTATCGGACGCCCGAGCTCCTATAATTCACCCCTCCACTTT TRBV12-3/TRBV12-4 . . TRBJ1-6 17
CATSRGGLAEYEQYF TGTGCCACCAGCAGAGGTGGACTAGCGGAATACGAGCAGTACTTC TRBV15 TRBD2 many TRBJ2-7 15
CASSQDWRANTEAFF TGTGCCAGCAGCCAAGATTGGAGAGCGAACACTGAAGCTTTCTTT TRBV14 . many TRBJ1-1 15
CSASTDPGLGETQYF TGCAGTGCCAGCACGGACCCAGGCCTCGGGGAGACCCAGTACTTC TRBV20-1 . . TRBJ2-5 15
CSVAGTSVPGELFF TGCAGCGTGGCCGGGACTAGCGTACCCGGGGAGCTGTTTTTT TRBV29-1 TRBD2 . TRBJ2-2 14
CASSPSAAGSGANVLTF TGTGCCAGCAGCCCATCCGCCGCAGGGTCTGGGGCCAACGTCCTGACTTTC TRBV7-2 . . TRBJ2-6 17
CASSPLGRQMNTEAFF TGTGCCAGCAGCCCTCTGGGGAGACAAATGAACACTGAAGCTTTCTTT TRBV7-2 . few TRBJ1-1 16
CASSVEGPEKLFF TGTGCCAGCAGTGTAGAGGGGCCAGAAAAACTGTTTTTT TRBV2 . . TRBJ1-4 13
CASSQPRGGTQYF TGCGCCAGCAGCCAACCCCGTGGGGGCACGCAGTACTTC TRBV4-3 . few TRBJ2-7 13
CASSWAKGDTEAFF TGTGCCAGCAGTTGGGCCAAGGGGGATACTGAAGCTTTCTTT TRBV12-3/TRBV12-4 . few TRBJ1-1 14
CASIADFSGNTIYF TGTGCCAGCATCGCTGACTTCTCTGGAAACACCATATATTTT TRBV6-5 . few TRBJ1-3 14
CASSFQGWLGYTF TGTGCCAGCAGTTTCCAGGGGTGGCTTGGCTACACCTTC TRBV28 . few TRBJ1-2 13
CASSSGRGHNYGYTF TGTGCCAGCAGCTCTGGCAGGGGGCACAACTATGGCTACACCTTC TRBV7-2 TRBD1 many TRBJ1-2 15
CASSATGNEQFF TGTGCCAGCAGCGCTACAGGGAATGAGCAGTTCTTC TRBV7-6 . . TRBJ2-1 12
CASTRGGSQETQYF TGTGCCAGCACTCGCGGGGGGTCCCAAGAGACCCAGTACTTC TRBV7-2 TRBD2 . TRBJ2-5 14
CASSIAGQGAPYEQYF TGTGCCAGTAGTATTGCTGGCCAGGGGGCCCCCTACGAGCAGTACTTC TRBV19 TRBD1 . TRBJ2-7 16
CASSIGGALPYGYTF TGTGCCAGTAGTATAGGCGGGGCTTTACCTTATGGCTACACCTTC TRBV19 . . TRBJ1-2 15
CAISETGVGSEKLFF TGTGCCATCAGTGAGACGGGGGTGGGAAGCGAAAAACTGTTTTTT TRBV10-3 . . TRBJ1-4 15
CASSLPGPQEQYF TGTGCCAGCAGTTTACCCGGCCCCCAGGAGCAGTACTTC TRBV27 . few TRBJ2-7 13
CASSGGQGENSPLHF TGTGCCAGCAGCGGAGGACAGGGAGAGAATTCACCCCTCCACTTT TRBV9 TRBD1 many TRBJ1-6 15
CASTLTRGGEKLFF TGTGCCAGCACCTTGACCCGGGGCGGTGAAAAACTGTTTTTT TRBV11-2 . many TRBJ1-4 14
CASNDLRRNTEAFF TGTGCCAGTAACGATTTAAGGAGGAACACTGAAGCTTTCTTT TRBV19 . many TRBJ1-1 14
CSVGAGLETQYF TGCAGCGTTGGGGCAGGGTTGGAGACCCAGTACTTC TRBV29-1 . many TRBJ2-5 12
CASSLDSHTDTQYF TGTGCCAGCAGTCTAGATAGCCACACAGATACGCAGTATTTT TRBV2 . . TRBJ2-3 14
CASSFSWRDPQETQYF TGTGCCAGCAGTTTTAGTTGGCGGGACCCCCAAGAGACCCAGTACTTC TRBV12-3/TRBV12-4 . many TRBJ2-5 16
CASTDNEKLFF TGCGCCAGCACCGACAATGAAAAACTGTTTTTT TRBV5-1 . many TRBJ1-4 11
CASSAPGGYTF TGTGCCAGCAGCGCCCCAGGGGGCTACACCTTC TRBV9 . few TRBJ1-2 11
CASSLDSRQGRNEQYF TGTGCCAGCAGCTTAGACTCTCGACAGGGGCGTAACGAGCAGTACTTC TRBV11-3 TRBD1 few TRBJ2-7 16
CSAIDSGQGTEEQYF TGCAGTGCTATAGATTCCGGGCAGGGCACCGAAGAGCAGTACTTC TRBV20-1 . . TRBJ2-7 15
CASSLEGATNEKLFF TGCGCCAGCAGCTTGGAAGGGGCAACTAATGAAAAACTGTTTTTT TRBV5-1 . many TRBJ1-4 15
CAISEFTTSGTYEQYF TGTGCCATCAGTGAGTTCACGACTAGCGGGACCTACGAGCAGTACTTC TRBV10-3 TRBD2 many TRBJ2-7 16
CASTTGVETQYF TGCGCCAGCACGACAGGAGTAGAGACCCAGTACTTC TRBV5-1 . . TRBJ2-5 12
CASRDPGTGVFPGELFF TGTGCCAGCAGGGACCCGGGGACGGGCGTCTTTCCCGGGGAGCTGTTTTTT TRBV25-1 . . TRBJ2-2 17
CASSLGDTNPYGYTF TGCGCCAGCAGCTTGGGGGACACCAACCCCTATGGCTACACCTTC TRBV5-1 . . TRBJ1-2 15
CASSRIGRLPNYGYTF TGTGCCAGCAGCCGCATCGGCCGTCTTCCTAACTATGGCTACACCTTC TRBV27 . . TRBJ1-2 16
CASRTGQLYEQHF TGTGCCAGCAGGACGGGACAGCTATACGAGCAGCACTTC TRBV12-3/TRBV12-4 TRBD1 . TRBJ2-7 13
CASSSYRGRPGANVLTF TGTGCCAGCAGCTCCTACAGGGGGCGCCCTGGGGCCAACGTCCTGACTTTC TRBV11-2 TRBD1 . TRBJ2-6 17
CASSYSRGGYGYTF TGTGCCAGCAGTTACAGCAGGGGCGGCTATGGCTACACCTTC TRBV12-3/TRBV12-4 . few TRBJ1-2 14